The 9 T cell receptor beta chains in this list originate from one sample, sequenced in a study of T cell repertoires in cytomegalovirus infection. TCRdb analysed the reads with MiXCR anew, one entry per CDR3 protein. Of 200,000 or so distinct CDR3 sequences listed, 28% are singletons. The specimen was PBMCs. The receptor set was obtained from a human donor in good health (CMV status not recorded). Some clones in this sample may be carry-over from other donors' samples.

The chain couples TRBV11-2 to TRBJ1-6, with TRBD1 identical over 7 bases. V trimming: 4 bases; J trimming: 5 bases; junction bases outside the gene matches: 5. The CDR3 sequence is 15 residues long. The germline gives CDR1 SGHAT, CDR2 FQNNGV. This CDR3 reads CASSSRGHDNSPLHF. CDR3 nucleotide sequence: TGTGCCAGCAGCTCTAGGGGGCACGATAATTCACCCCTCCACTTT.

The rearrangement joins TRBV7-2 to TRBJ2-4, with TRBD1 identical over 7 bases. The CDR3 totals 12 residues. Losses at the gene ends were 5 bases for V and 7 bases for J; bases not matched to a gene: 2. Germline CDR1 and CDR2: SGHTA and FQGNSA. CDR3 sequence: CASSQTGNIQYF. CDR3 DNA: TGTGCCAGCAGCCAGACAGGGAACATTCAGTACTTC.

This clonotype was counted at least ten times. The chain uses TRBV12-5 and TRBJ2-1, with D hard to call. CDR1 is LGHNT and CDR2 is FRNRAP in the germline V gene. Trimming left V 1 base short and J 3 bases short, with 7 bases between. This CDR3 contains 14 residues. The CDR3 nucleotides are TGTGCTAGTGGTTTGGATGAGATCTACAATGAGCAGTTCTTC. This encodes CASGLDEIYNEQFF.

This clonotype was observed a few times. This chain's CDR3 is CASSLSTSLVGELFF. The DNA for the CDR3 is TGTGCCAGCAGTTTATCGACTAGTCTGGTCGGGGAGCTGTTTTTT. V gene TRBV27 combines with J gene TRBJ2-2; a possible D gene is TRBD2 (6 bases). Per germline, CDR1 MNHEY and CDR2 SMNVEV (reference sequence). V was clipped by 0 bases and J by 7 bases, with 12 bases between them. CDR3 length: 15 residues.

The chain combines TRBV7-2 with TRBJ1-6; a weak D match, TRBD1 (5 bases). Trimming pared 7 bases from V and 6 bases from J, leaving 19 bases between. The CDR3 consists of 16 residues. Germline V gene lookup returns CDR1 SGHTA and CDR2 FQGNSA. The CDR3 nucleotides are TGTGCCAGCACTTCAAGGTTGACAGCCTCTAATTCACCCCTCCACTTT. Translating it yields CASTSRLTASNSPLHF.

This chain connects TRBV5-1 to TRBJ2-1, with 8 bases identical to TRBD2. J gave up 8 bases and V 1 base, and 8 bases lay outside the gene matches. There are 15 residues in the CDR3. The germline V gene encodes CDR1 SGHRS and CDR2 YFSETQ. CDR3 nucleotide sequence: TGCGCCAGCAGCTTGAACGGGGGGGGTTCGGATGAGCAGTTCTTC. Amino acids: CASSLNGGGSDEQFF.

The chain joins TRBV7-2 to TRBJ2-3; unclear D gene. The ends were cut back, 2 bases at V and 0 bases at J, with 12 bases in the middle. The CDR3 runs to 16 residues. Germline loops: CDR1 SGHTA, CDR2 FQGNSA. CDR3 in amino acids: CASSLIGDASTDTQYF. As DNA, the CDR3 is TGTGCCAGCAGCTTAATCGGCGATGCTAGCACAGATACGCAGTATTTT.

The chain employs TRBV3-1 and TRBJ1-6; D ambiguous. This CDR3 comprises 13 residues. V was trimmed by 4 bases and J by 9 bases, leaving 10 bases between them. Per germline, CDR1 LGHDT and CDR2 YNNKEL (reference sequence). CDR3 nucleotide sequence: TGTGCCAGCAGCCTTGCTCACAGTTCACCCCTCCACTTT. Residues: CASSLAHSSPLHF.

The chain combines TRBV30 with TRBJ1-1; no firm D call. This CDR3 comprises 11 residues. Germline CDR1 and CDR2: GTSNPN and SVGIG (reference sequence). V lost 0 bases and J lost 8, with 7 bases in between. In DNA form, the CDR3 reads TGTGCCTGGAGTGTTTTTGGGGAAGCTTTCTTT. Translated: CAWSVFGEAFF. Variable domain in full (rest from reference TRBV30 and TRBJ1-1): SQTIHQWPATLVQPVGSPLSLECTVEGTSNPNLYWYRQAAGRGLQLLFYSVGIGQISSEVPQNLSASRPQDRQFILSSKKLLLSDSGFYLCAWSVFGEAFFGQGTRLTVV.